The 27 T cell receptor beta chains presented below share a single source sample, sequenced in a study of blood T cell repertoires in COVID-19. TCRdb's table, derived via immunoSEQ multiplex PCR, lists solely in-frame clones and lacks some. The sample holds some 60,000 clones, around 83% seen once. Sequencing was carried out using peripheral blood. The receptors here all came from a woman of 80 years or more with acute or convalescent COVID-19.

This sequence joins TRBV7-2 and TRBJ1-1, with 8 bases identical to TRBD1. Losses at the gene ends were 1 base for V and 1 base for J; bases not matched to a gene: 2. The germline CDR1 and CDR2 sequences are SGHTA and FQGNSA. This CDR3 region has 15 residues. The CDR3 nucleotides read TGTGCCAGCAGCTTAGTCAGGGGGCGGAACACTGAAGCTTTCTTT. Its translation: CASSLVRGRNTEAFF.

The gene calls are TRBV5-1 and TRBJ2-5, with 11 bases aligning to TRBD1. This CDR3 is built from 15 residues. V lost 4 bases and J lost 3; bases outside the gene matches: 5. Germline CDR1 SGHRS, CDR2 YFSETQ. CDR3 in DNA: TGCGCCAGCAGCCCTAGGACAGGGGGCGAAGAGACCCAGTACTTC. Translated, it gives CASSPRTGGEETQYF.

The genes are TRBV30 and TRBJ1-2, with D perhaps matching TRBD1 (5 bases). The V gene's germline CDR1 is GTSNPN and CDR2 SVGIG (reference sequence). The length of the CDR3 is 12 residues. Trimming cost V 5 bases and J 0 bases, with 7 bases left between them. The DNA for the CDR3 is TGTGCCTGGGACAGTCCTAACTATGGCTACACCTTC. Its protein product is CAWDSPNYGYTF.

This sequence joins TRBV5-1 and TRBJ1-5, with TRBD1 identical over 9 bases. Germline V CDR1 and CDR2: SGHRS, YFSETQ. V lost 4 bases and J lost 7; bases outside the gene matches: 6. There are 14 residues in the CDR3. CDR3 in amino acids: CASSPGQGGQPQHF. CDR3 sequence (DNA): TGCGCCAGCAGCCCGGGACAGGGTGGACAGCCCCAGCATTTT.

A word on this clone: Mismatch with germline at one junction end may stem from a read error. This sequence joins TRBV7-7 and TRBJ2-7; D unclear. This CDR3 comprises 13 residues. Germline values: CDR1 SSHAT, CDR2 FNYEAQ (reference sequence). CDR3 loop: CASSLGLNGEQYF. The CDR3 nucleotides are TGTGCTAGCAGCTTAGGTCTCAACGGCGAGCAGTACTTC.

This clone has more than one count but fewer than ten. V and J are TRBV2 and TRBJ1-1, with 9 positions matching TRBD1. The CDR3 has 14 residues. From germline, CDR1 is SNHLY and CDR2 FYNNEI. With 3 bases clipped from V and 4 bases from J, the junction kept 3 bases outside the gene matches. CDR3 sequence reads: CASSDLDRGTEAFF. The CDR3 DNA is TGTGCCAGCAGTGATCTGGACAGGGGCACTGAAGCTTTCTTT.

There are a few counts of this clone. This sequence joins TRBV5-1 and TRBJ1-4; unclear D gene. V was cut by 4 bases and J by 4 bases, with 17 bases left in between. The germline V gene encodes CDR1 SGHRS and CDR2 YFSETQ. The CDR3 extends over 16 amino acids. The CDR3 protein is CASSPGSSRNNEKLFF. The CDR3 nucleotides read TGCGCCAGCAGCCCCGGGTCCTCTAGGAATAATGAAAAACTGTTTTTT.

The chain couples TRBV30 to TRBJ2-1, with 7 bases fitting TRBD2. With 4 bases clipped from V and 9 bases from J, the junction kept 15 bases outside the gene matches. Per the germline V gene, CDR1 is GTSNPN and CDR2 is SVGIG (reference sequence). The CDR3 is 15 residues long. The CDR3 sequence: CAWKINMGSGGEQFF. The DNA of the CDR3 is TGTGCCTGGAAAATTAACATGGGGTCGGGAGGTGAGCAGTTCTTC. Using reference TRBV30 and TRBJ2-1 for the parts outside the CDR3, the full variable domain is SQTIHQWPATLVQPVGSPLSLECTVEGTSNPNLYWYRQAAGRGLQLLFYSVGIGQISSEVPQNLSASRPQDRQFILSSKKLLLSDSGFYLCAWKINMGSGGEQFFGPGTRLTVL.

The chain links TRBV28 to TRBJ1-6; D gene uncertain. The CDR3 is 13 amino acids. Germline V gene data show CDR1 as MDHEN and CDR2 as SYDVKM. Trimming stripped 6 bases from V and 7 bases from J, with 10 bases between. CDR3 in DNA: TGTGCCAGCAGGCTCCGAGGGAATTCACCCCTCCACTTT. It specifies CASRLRGNSPLHF.

The rearrangement uses TRBV6-6 and TRBJ1-2, with 7 bases aligning to TRBD1. CDR1 and CDR2 (germline): MNHNY, SVGAGI (reference sequence). This CDR3 region has 16 residues. With V trimmed by 0 bases and J by 0 bases, 4 bases remained unmatched. The CDR3 nucleotides are TGTGCCAGCAGTTACTCCCCGGGACAGACTAACTATGGCTACACCTTC. Translation: CASSYSPGQTNYGYTF.

The chain joins TRBV30 to TRBJ2-7, with 9 bases fitting TRBD1. Germline lookup yields CDR1 GTSNPN and CDR2 SVGIG (reference sequence). Losses at the gene ends were 2 bases for V and 4 bases for J; bases not matched to a gene: 9. CDR3 length: 15 residues. CDR3 region: CAWSHTGGAEYEQYF. The CDR3 DNA follows: TGTGCCTGGAGTCATACAGGGGGCGCAGAATACGAGCAGTACTTC.

This chain uses TRBV19 with TRBJ1-5, with 7 bases lining up with TRBD1. Per the germline V gene, CDR1 is LNHDA and CDR2 is SQIVND (reference sequence). The CDR3 length is 15 residues. Trimming at V came to 6 bases and at J to 3 bases, leaving 8 bases not matched to a gene. CDR3 residues: CASRSQDRPNQPQHF. Here the CDR3 DNA reads TGTGCCAGTAGAAGCCAGGACAGGCCCAATCAGCCCCAGCATTTT.

The rearrangement uses TRBV9 and TRBJ2-2, with 8 positions matching TRBD1. Germline loops: CDR1 SGDLS, CDR2 YYNGEE. There are 16 residues in the CDR3. J gave up 5 bases and V 1 base, and 7 bases lay outside the gene matches. The CDR3 is CASSVTPRTGTGELFF. The CDR3 DNA reads as TGTGCCAGCAGCGTAACACCCCGGACAGGGACCGGGGAGCTGTTTTTT.

The chain has TRBV2 and TRBJ1-6; 7 bases map to TRBD1. The CDR3 runs 15 residues. The ends lost 5 bases at V and 5 bases at J; junction bases unmatched: 6. CDR1 SNHLY and CDR2 FYNNEI come from the germline V gene. The CDR3 DNA reads as TGTGCCAGCAGTATTCGGACAGGCCATAATTCACCCCTCCACTTT. Translating it yields CASSIRTGHNSPLHF.

V usage is TRBV9 and J usage is TRBJ2-5; maybe TRBD2 (6 bases). V lost 0 bases and J lost 3, with 12 bases in between. The CDR3 covers 15 residues. Per germline, CDR1 SGDLS and CDR2 YYNGEE. The CDR3 reads CASSVGERTKETQYF. The DNA of the CDR3 is TGTGCCAGCAGCGTAGGTGAACGGACTAAAGAGACCCAGTACTTC.

As DNA, the CDR3 is TGTGCCAGTAGTCATAACTCGGGGGGAGCCGGGGAGCTGTTTTTT. This gives the protein CASSHNSGGAGELFF. The V call is TRBV19, the J call TRBJ2-2, with 7 bases identical to TRBD2. The CDR3 extends over 15 amino acids. V trimming: 5 bases; J trimming: 6 bases; junction bases outside the gene matches: 9. Germline V gives CDR1 LNHDA, CDR2 SQIVND (reference sequence). Looking up the rest from reference TRBV19 and TRBJ2-2 gives the full variable domain: DGGITQSPKYLFRKEGQNVTLSCEQNLNHDAMYWYRQDPGQGLRLIYYSQIVNDFQKGDIAEGYSVSREKKESFPLTVTSAQKNPTAFYLCASSHNSGGAGELFFGEGSRLTVL.

The V gene is TRBV5-4, the J gene TRBJ2-1; D might be TRBD1 (5 bases). Trimming removed 0 bases from V and 10 bases from J, with 8 bases in between. Germline V CDR1 and CDR2: SGHNT, YYREEE (reference sequence). The CDR3 has 12 amino acids. In DNA form, the CDR3 reads TGTGCCAGCAGCTTGGAGACAGCGGAGCAGTTCTTC. This codes for CASSLETAEQFF.

J is TRBJ2-3 and V is TRBV19, with TRBD2 matching 8 bases. The germline CDR1 and CDR2 sequences are LNHDA and SQIVND (reference sequence). With V trimmed by 4 bases and J by 0 bases, 15 bases remained unmatched. This CDR3 comprises 19 residues. Here the CDR3 reads CASSTPTPLAETSTDTQYF. The CDR3 nucleotides are TGTGCCAGTAGTACCCCAACCCCACTAGCGGAGACTAGCACAGATACGCAGTATTTT. Full variable domain (remainder filled in from reference TRBV19 and TRBJ2-3): DGGITQSPKYLFRKEGQNVTLSCEQNLNHDAMYWYRQDPGQGLRLIYYSQIVNDFQKGDIAEGYSVSREKKESFPLTVTSAQKNPTAFYLCASSTPTPLAETSTDTQYFGPGTRLTVL.

The count of this clone is one. V and J are TRBV18 and TRBJ2-1; TRBD2 matches 11 bases. CDR1 and CDR2 from the germline V gene are KGHSH and LQKENI. With 5 bases clipped from V and 0 bases from J, the junction kept 3 bases outside the gene matches. The CDR3 runs to 16 residues. DNA for the CDR3: TGTGCCAGCTCAGCTACTAGCGGGAGCTCCTACAATGAGCAGTTCTTC. Its protein product is CASSATSGSSYNEQFF.

CDR3 nucleotides: TGTGCCAGCAGCCCACCGGGACTTGCGAACACCGGGGAGCTGTTTTTT. It is translated as CASSPPGLANTGELFF. This rearrangement joins TRBV7-3 to TRBJ2-2; D might be TRBD2 (6 bases). V was pared by 5 bases and J by 0 bases, with 13 bases between. The CDR3 sequence is 16 residues long. Germline V gives CDR1 SGHTA, CDR2 FQGTGA. Using reference TRBV7-3 and TRBJ2-2 for the parts outside the CDR3, the full variable domain is GAGVSQTPSNKVTEKGKYVELRCDPISGHTALYWYRQSLGQGPEFLIYFQGTGAADDSGLPNDRFFAVRPEGSVSTLKIQRTERGDSAVYLCASSPPGLANTGELFFGEGSRLTVL.

The V call is TRBV9, the J call TRBJ2-7, with a possible D match to TRBD2 (6 bases). V was cut by 0 bases and J by 6 bases, with 16 bases left in between. The CDR3 consists of 15 residues. The germline V gene has CDR1 SGDLS and CDR2 YYNGEE. The CDR3 DNA follows: TGTGCCAGCAGCGTAGGCTGGCGGGGCTGGGCCGAGCAGTACTTC. It encodes CASSVGWRGWAEQYF.

V gene TRBV19 combines with J gene TRBJ1-6; D perhaps matches TRBD1 (5 bases). Germline V gene sequence: CDR1 LNHDA, CDR2 SQIVND (reference sequence). V shed 7 bases and J shed 5 bases, with 12 bases lying between them. This CDR3 spans 14 amino acids. The CDR3 spells CASKSGGHNSPLHF. The CDR3, as DNA: TGTGCCAGTAAGTCGGGGGGTCATAATTCACCCCTCCACTTT.

The chain has TRBV18 and TRBJ2-5; D is possibly TRBD1 (6 bases). This CDR3 spans 15 amino acids. Germline assignment: CDR1 KGHSH and CDR2 LQKENI. The ends were cut back, 6 bases at V and 2 bases at J, with 16 bases in the middle. The CDR3 nucleotides read TGTGCCAGCTCCCCTCAGCAGGGGAAGCAAGAGACCCAGTACTTC. This sequence encodes CASSPQQGKQETQYF.

The J gene is TRBJ2-1, the V gene TRBV18, with D perhaps TRBD1 (7 bases). Germline CDR1 KGHSH, CDR2 LQKENI. V gave up 2 bases and J gave up 8 bases, with 16 bases separating them. The CDR3 loop spans 15 amino acids. CDR3 nucleotide sequence: TGTGCCAGCTCACCAGAATTTGGAGGGGGCTATGAGCAGTTCTTC. Its protein is CASSPEFGGGYEQFF.

The chain couples TRBV6-6 to TRBJ1-5; D unclear. Germline V gene sequence: CDR1 MNHNY, CDR2 SVGAGI (reference sequence). CDR3 size: 14 residues. Trimming cost V 0 bases and J 4 bases, with 7 bases left between them. The CDR3 sequence: CASSYSPGNQPQHF. The CDR3, as DNA: TGTGCCAGCAGTTACTCGCCCGGGAATCAGCCCCAGCATTTT.

CDR3 residues: CASSIDRALSGEQYF. CDR3 nucleotide sequence: TGTGCCAGTAGTATAGATCGCGCCTTATCTGGCGAGCAGTACTTC. The rearrangement links TRBV19 to TRBJ2-7; D is ambiguous. CDR1 and CDR2 from the germline V gene are LNHDA and SQIVND (reference sequence). The CDR3 spans 15 residues. V lost 0 bases to trimming and J lost 6 bases, with 15 bases between them.

The genes are TRBV5-1 and TRBJ2-7; the match to TRBD2 covers 7 bases. Unmatched junction bases numbered 8, after V lost 0 bases and J lost 2 bases. Germline V gives CDR1 SGHRS, CDR2 YFSETQ. The CDR3 is 16 amino acids. For the CDR3, the DNA is TGCGCCAGCAGCTTGGCCGGCGGGGGAGCCCCCTACGAGCAGTACTTC. Translated: CASSLAGGGAPYEQYF.